This T cell receptor (beta chain) emerged from a study of blood T cell repertoires in COVID-19. The wider study: T cells, B-cell-depleted T cells, or PBMCs provided the cDNA or gDNA that served as material.

V was trimmed by 5 bases and J by 5 bases, leaving 22 bases between them. CDR1 MDHEN and CDR2 SYDVKM come from the germline V gene. CDR3 size: 16 residues. Original processing methods: How many nucleated cells were present was estimated from reference gene primer amplification. Method: immunoSEQ multiplex PCR; TCRdb's copy keeps in-frame clones and lacks some. For V, J and clone size, that table is used; D and trimming come from the DNA. The sample yields 250,000 to 350,000 clones, roughly 88% seen once. Patients at the Seattle site were enrolled during active infection and followed longitudinally. This rearrangement joins TRBV28 to TRBJ2-7; a weak D match, TRBD2 (7 bases). The sequencing input was peripheral blood. The sequence was collected from a woman younger than 45 with COVID-19, enrolled during active disease. CDR3 sequence: CASSLARGAGEDEQYF. The CDR3 DNA reads TGTGCCAGCAGTCTCGCTCGGGGGGCAGGGGAGGACGAGCAGTACTTC.